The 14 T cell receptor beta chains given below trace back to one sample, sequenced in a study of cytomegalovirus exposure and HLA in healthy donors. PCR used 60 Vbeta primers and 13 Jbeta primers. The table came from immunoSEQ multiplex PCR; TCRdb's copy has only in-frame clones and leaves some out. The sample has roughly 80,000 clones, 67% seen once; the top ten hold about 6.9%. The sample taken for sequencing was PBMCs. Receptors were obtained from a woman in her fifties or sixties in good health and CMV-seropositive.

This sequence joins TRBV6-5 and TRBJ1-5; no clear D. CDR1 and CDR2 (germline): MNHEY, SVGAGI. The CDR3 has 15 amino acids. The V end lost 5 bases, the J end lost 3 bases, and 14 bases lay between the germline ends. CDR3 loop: CASSRTFPVNQPQHF. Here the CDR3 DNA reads TGTGCCAGCAGTCGGACTTTTCCGGTCAATCAGCCCCAGCATTTT.

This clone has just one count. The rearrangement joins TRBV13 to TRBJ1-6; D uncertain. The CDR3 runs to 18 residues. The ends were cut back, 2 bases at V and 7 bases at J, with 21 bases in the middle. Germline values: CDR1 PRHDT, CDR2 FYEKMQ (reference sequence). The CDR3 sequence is CASSLRPSPGVANSPLHF. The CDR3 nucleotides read TGTGCCAGCAGCTTAAGACCATCGCCCGGGGTCGCGAATTCACCCCTCCACTTT.

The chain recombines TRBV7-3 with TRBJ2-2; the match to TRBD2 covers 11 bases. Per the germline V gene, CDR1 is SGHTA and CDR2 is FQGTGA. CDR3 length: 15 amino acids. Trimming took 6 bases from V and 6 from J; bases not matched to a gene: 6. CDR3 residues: CASSRSGGASGELFF. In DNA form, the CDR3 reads TGTGCCAGCAGTCGTAGCGGGGGGGCGTCCGGGGAGCTGTTTTTT.

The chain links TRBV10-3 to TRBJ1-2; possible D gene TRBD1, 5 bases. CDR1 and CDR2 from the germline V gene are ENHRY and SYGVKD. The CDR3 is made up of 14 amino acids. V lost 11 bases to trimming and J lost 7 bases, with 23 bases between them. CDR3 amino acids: CAAATQTVLFGYTF. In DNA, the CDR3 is TGTGCCGCCGCAACCCAGACAGTACTCTTTGGCTACACCTTC.

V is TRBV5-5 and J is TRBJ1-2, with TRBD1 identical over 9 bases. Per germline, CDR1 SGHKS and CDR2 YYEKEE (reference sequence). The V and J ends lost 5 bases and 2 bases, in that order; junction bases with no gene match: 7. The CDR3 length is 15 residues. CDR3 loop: CASSGGTGGNYGYTF. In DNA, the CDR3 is TGTGCCAGCAGTGGAGGAACAGGGGGCAACTATGGCTACACCTTC.

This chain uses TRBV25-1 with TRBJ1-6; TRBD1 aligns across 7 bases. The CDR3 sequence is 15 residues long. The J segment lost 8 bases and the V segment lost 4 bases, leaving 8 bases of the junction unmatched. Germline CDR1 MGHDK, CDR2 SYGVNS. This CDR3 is CASSGQGGLYSPLHF. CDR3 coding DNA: TGTGCCAGCAGTGGACAGGGAGGCTTATATTCACCCCTCCACTTT.

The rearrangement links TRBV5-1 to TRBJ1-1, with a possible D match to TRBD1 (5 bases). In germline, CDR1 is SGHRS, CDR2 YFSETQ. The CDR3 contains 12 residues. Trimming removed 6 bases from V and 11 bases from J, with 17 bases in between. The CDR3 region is CASTANRFEAFF. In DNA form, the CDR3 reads TGCGCCAGCACCGCCAACAGGTTTGAGGCTTTCTTT.

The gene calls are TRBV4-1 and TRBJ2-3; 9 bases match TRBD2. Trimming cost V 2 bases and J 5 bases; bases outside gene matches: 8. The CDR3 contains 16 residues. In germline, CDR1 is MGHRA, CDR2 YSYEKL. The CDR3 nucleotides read TGCGCCAGCAGCCAATATATGCGGGGGGGCGTAGATACGCAGTATTTT. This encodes CASSQYMRGGVDTQYF.

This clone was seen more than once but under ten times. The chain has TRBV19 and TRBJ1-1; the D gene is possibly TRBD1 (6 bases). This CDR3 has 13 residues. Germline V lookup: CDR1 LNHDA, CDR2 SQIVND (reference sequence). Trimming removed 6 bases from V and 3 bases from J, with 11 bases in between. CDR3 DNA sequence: TGTGCCAGTAGCCGCAGGGGAGACACTGAAGCTTTCTTT. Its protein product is CASSRRGDTEAFF.

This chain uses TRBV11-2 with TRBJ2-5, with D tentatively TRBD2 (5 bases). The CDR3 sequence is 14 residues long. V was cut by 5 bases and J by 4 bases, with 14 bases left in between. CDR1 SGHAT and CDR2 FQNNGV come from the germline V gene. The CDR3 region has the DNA TGTGCCAGCAGCCTGCCGAAGGCGGGAGAGACCCAGTACTTC. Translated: CASSLPKAGETQYF.

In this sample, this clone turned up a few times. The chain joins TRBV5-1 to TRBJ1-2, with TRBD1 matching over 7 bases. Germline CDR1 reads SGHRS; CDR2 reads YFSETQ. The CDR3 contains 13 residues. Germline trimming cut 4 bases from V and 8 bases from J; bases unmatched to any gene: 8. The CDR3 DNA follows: TGCGCCAGCAGCGCAGGGGGTTCGGAGGGCTACACCTTC. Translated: CASSAGGSEGYTF.

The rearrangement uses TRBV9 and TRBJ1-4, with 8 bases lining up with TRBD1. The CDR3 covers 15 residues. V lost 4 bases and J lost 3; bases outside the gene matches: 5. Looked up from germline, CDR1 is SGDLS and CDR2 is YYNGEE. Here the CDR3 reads CASSPWTGPNEKLFF. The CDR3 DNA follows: TGTGCCAGCAGCCCCTGGACAGGGCCTAATGAAAAACTGTTTTTT.

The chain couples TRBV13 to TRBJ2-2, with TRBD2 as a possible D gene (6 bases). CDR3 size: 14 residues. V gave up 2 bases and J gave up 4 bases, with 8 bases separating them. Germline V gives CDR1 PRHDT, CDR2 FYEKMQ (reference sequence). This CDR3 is CASSLPGVTGELFF. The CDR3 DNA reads TGTGCCAGCAGCTTACCGGGGGTCACCGGGGAGCTGTTTTTT.

In nucleotides, the CDR3 is TGTGCCAGCAGTTTAGGGACAGGGAACACTGAAGCTTTCTTT. The encoded protein is CASSLGTGNTEAFF. This sequence joins TRBV6-5 and TRBJ1-1; 8 nucleotides align to TRBD1. The germline CDR1 and CDR2 sequences are MNHEY and SVGAGI. The CDR3 length is 14 residues. With 4 bases clipped from V and 1 base from J, the junction kept 2 bases outside the gene matches.